This T cell receptor (beta chain) was identified during a study of blood T cell repertoires in COVID-19. The CDR3 has 14 amino acids. Germline V lookup: CDR1 LNHDA, CDR2 SQIVND (reference sequence). V trimming: 8 bases; J trimming: 2 bases; junction bases outside the gene matches: 8. Authors' analysis steps: By means of reference gene primer amplification, nucleated cell counts were estimated. Assay used: immunoSEQ multiplex PCR; TCRdb lists only in-frame clones, some missing. The V and J calls and the clone size are those of that table, but D and trimming were determined from the DNA. The table records 190,000 or so clones, 82% of them present only once. Cohort assignment relied on participant-reported clinical history.

This TCR derives from a man between 40 and 49 years old who had recovered from COVID-19. Source material: PBMCs or T cells enriched from blood (not recorded which). The V gene is TRBV19, the J gene TRBJ2-7, with 8 bases that match TRBD2. CDR3 loop: CASSDLAGPYEQYF. CDR3 DNA sequence: TGTGCCAGTTCGGATTTAGCGGGACCCTACGAGCAGTACTTC.